The next 30 T cell receptor beta chains were all read from a single sample in a study of T cells in Graves' hyperthyroidism and ophthalmopathy. Amplification yielded TCR beta CDR3 regions, with RNA transcripts as the source. The TCR CDR3 first-round RT-PCR relied on the HTBI primer set. TCRdb processed the multiplex PCR reads anew with MiXCR; each CDR3 protein has one entry. Among fewer than 500,000 distinct CDR3 sequences listed, about 14% were seen once. Input material: blood. Every receptor here comes from a man in his thirties or forties with Graves' hyperthyroidism that later progressed to Graves' ophthalmopathy.

The V gene is TRBV4-2, the J gene TRBJ1-5; a possible D gene is TRBD1 (5 bases). Trimming stripped 0 bases from V and 2 bases from J, with 11 bases between. CDR1 is LGHNA and CDR2 is YNFKEQ in the germline V gene. The CDR3 is 16 residues long. CDR3 amino acids: CASSQEEGHGNQPQHF. CDR3 DNA: TGTGCCAGCAGCCAAGAGGAAGGACACGGCAATCAGCCCCAGCATTTT.

This clonotype came up many times. The chain carries TRBV20-1 and TRBJ1-6, with TRBD1 identical over 8 bases. V was pared by 2 bases and J by 3 bases, with 3 bases of the junction left unmatched. The germline V gene has CDR1 DFQATT and CDR2 SNEGSKA (reference sequence). This CDR3 has 15 residues. CDR3 bases: TGCAGTGCTAGACGACAGGGGCACTATAATTCACCCCTCCACTTT. Translating it yields CSARRQGHYNSPLHF.

This clonotype was recorded a few times. The chain carries TRBV29-1 and TRBJ2-1; 10 bases agree with TRBD1. The germline CDR1 and CDR2 sequences are SQVTM and ANQGSEA. This CDR3 has 15 residues. V was pared by 3 bases and J by 5 bases, with 7 bases of the junction left unmatched. CDR3 nucleotide sequence: TGCAGCGTTGAGGGACAGGGGATACCCCACAATGAGCAGTTCTTC. It is translated as CSVEGQGIPHNEQFF.

This clonotype was seen ten or more times. The chain joins TRBV18 to TRBJ2-7, with D unresolved. This CDR3 is built from 13 residues. Germline loops: CDR1 KGHSH, CDR2 LQKENI. Deletions cut 4 bases from V and 5 bases from J, with 12 bases between. In nucleotides, the CDR3 is TGTGCCAGCTCACTCACAAGGATAGACGAGCAGTACTTC. This translates into CASSLTRIDEQYF. The variable domain in full, with the rest retrieved from reference TRBV18 and TRBJ2-7, is NAGVMQNPRHLVRRRGQEARLRCSPMKGHSHVYWYRQLPEEGLKFMVYLQKENIIDESGMPKERFSAEFPKEGPSILRIQQVVRGDSAAYFCASSLTRIDEQYFGPGTRLTVT.

This clonotype was seen repeatedly, ten times or more. This sequence joins TRBV27 and TRBJ1-1; 7 bases agree with TRBD1. J gave up 0 bases and V 0 bases, and 13 bases lay outside the gene matches. CDR1 MNHEY and CDR2 SMNVEV come from the germline V gene (reference sequence). The CDR3 extends over 19 amino acids. The DNA for the CDR3 is TGTGCCAGCAGTTTATCAAGGTCGGTTCTGCAGGGGGTGAACACTGAAGCTTTCTTT. Translating it yields CASSLSRSVLQGVNTEAFF.

The chain carries TRBV5-1 and TRBJ2-7; D possibly corresponds to TRBD1 (6 bases). Trimming removed 4 bases at V and 6 bases at J, with 17 bases between. This CDR3 has 14 residues. The germline gives CDR1 SGHRS, CDR2 YFSETQ. The CDR3: CASSLGTSLSEQYF. DNA of the CDR3: TGCGCCAGCAGCCTGGGGACATCTCTAAGCGAGCAGTACTTC.

Concerning this clonotype: At one end, the junction sequence differs from germline, possibly due to a read error. V and J are TRBV3-1 and TRBJ1-2, with D unresolved. Germline CDR1 and CDR2: LGHDT and YNNKEL (reference sequence). This CDR3 has 13 residues. The CDR3 DNA reads as TGTGCCAGCAGTCATCAAGCGGGCTATGACTACACCTTC. Its protein product is CASSHQAGYDYTF.

This clonotype was detected only a few times. The V and J genes are TRBV4-2 and TRBJ2-1; no firm D call. This CDR3 region has 15 residues. The germline V gene encodes CDR1 LGHNA and CDR2 YNFKEQ. V lost 0 bases, J lost 7 bases, and 13 bases lay in between. The CDR3 nucleotides are TGTGCCAGCAGCCAAGATCTAGGCCCACTGAATGAGCAGTTCTTC. It codes for CASSQDLGPLNEQFF.

The V and J genes are TRBV20-1 and TRBJ2-3, with TRBD2 as a possible D gene (5 bases). V shed 3 bases and J shed 0 bases, with 13 bases lying between them. This CDR3 has 15 amino acids. Per germline, CDR1 DFQATT and CDR2 SNEGSKA (reference sequence). The CDR3, as DNA: TGCAGTGCTAGTCCCCTTAGGACTAGCACAGATACGCAGTATTTT. It translates to CSASPLRTSTDTQYF.

This clonotype has ten or more counts. This chain uses TRBV6-2 or TRBV6-3 with TRBJ2-2; D gene unclear. The ends were cut back, 1 base at V and 5 bases at J, with 5 bases in the middle. This CDR3 contains 13 residues. Germline assignment: CDR1 MNHEY and CDR2 SVGEGT. The CDR3 nucleotides read TGTGCCAGCAGTTACTGGGGAACCGGGGAGCTGTTTTTT. This translates into CASSYWGTGELFF.

This clonotype was detected once. Because it lacks the conserved phenylalanine or tryptophan at the end, this CDR3 is likely a read error. The chain couples TRBV10-3 to TRBJ1-5; D may be TRBD1 (6 bases). V gave up 3 bases and J gave up 5 bases, with 8 bases separating them. CDR3 length: 13 residues. Germline V CDR1 and CDR2: ENHRY, SYGVKD. CDR3 residues: CAISDRGDQPQHV. The DNA of the CDR3 is TGTGCCATCAGTGACAGGGGAGATCAGCCCCAGCATGTT.

This clonotype has a count of ten or more. For the CDR3, the DNA is TGTGCCTGGAGTCCTTGGCGGGAACTCACAGATACGCAGTATTTT. Translation: CAWSPWRELTDTQYF. The J gene is TRBJ2-3, the V gene TRBV30, with D possibly being TRBD2 (6 bases). Germline CDR1 GTSNPN, CDR2 SVGIG (reference sequence). CDR3 length: 15 residues. The V end was cut by 2 bases, the J end by 2 bases, with 14 bases between.

V is TRBV5-1 and J is TRBJ1-2; 9 bases agree with TRBD1. Germline CDR1 reads SGHRS; CDR2 reads YFSETQ. The CDR3 extends over 14 amino acids. J gave up 4 bases and V 4 bases, and 5 bases lay outside the gene matches. The CDR3 sequence: CASSTQGASYGYTF. CDR3 DNA: TGCGCCAGCAGCACACAGGGGGCGAGCTATGGCTACACCTTC.

The chain has TRBV14 and TRBJ2-7, with D possibly being TRBD2 (6 bases). The CDR3 loop spans 13 amino acids. Germline lookup yields CDR1 SGHDN and CDR2 FVKESK. V was cut by 3 bases and J by 6 bases, with 12 bases left in between. CDR3 region: CASSQERGSEQYF. CDR3 in DNA: TGTGCCAGCAGCCAGGAACGGGGGAGCGAGCAGTACTTC.

The chain has TRBV24-1 and TRBJ2-1, with D perhaps matching TRBD2 (6 bases). Trimming cost V 5 bases and J 9 bases, with 13 bases left between them. This CDR3 is 13 amino acids long. CDR1 is KGHDR and CDR2 is SFDVKD in the germline V gene. The CDR3 bases are TGTGCCACCAGTGTCCAGCCCGGGGGTGAGCAGTTCTTC. Amino acids: CATSVQPGGEQFF.

Turning to this clonotype: A much larger clone is a single base away; this may be a read error. The CDR3 ends on some other residue instead of the conserved phenylalanine or tryptophan, so this is likely a read error. The rearrangement links TRBV6-9 to TRBJ1-1, with D tentatively TRBD1 (6 bases). Per germline, CDR1 MNHGY and CDR2 SVAAGI. The V and J ends lost 3 bases and 1 base respectively, with 9 bases between them. The CDR3 loop spans 14 amino acids. The chain's CDR3 is CASSYVGGNTEAFL. In DNA, the CDR3 is TGTGCCAGCAGTTACGTAGGGGGGAACACTGAAGCTTTCCTT.

The chain is built from TRBV6-1 and TRBJ2-2; D possibly corresponds to TRBD1 (5 bases). The CDR3 consists of 14 residues. The germline gives CDR1 MNHNS, CDR2 SASEGT. V was clipped by 6 bases and J by 0 bases, with 8 bases between them. The CDR3 region is CASRDNSNTGELFF. CDR3 nucleotide sequence: TGTGCCAGCAGGGACAATTCGAACACCGGGGAGCTGTTTTTT.

This rearrangement joins TRBV4-1 to TRBJ2-3; tentatively, D is TRBD1 or TRBD2 (6 bases each). CDR1 and CDR2 from the germline V gene are MGHRA and YSYEKL. CDR3 length equals 14 residues. V dropped 1 base and J dropped 5 bases, with 10 bases sitting between them. The CDR3 DNA sequence: TGCGCCAGCAGCCAAGTGGGGGGCCAAGATACGCAGTATTTT. It codes for CASSQVGGQDTQYF.

Only a few counts were recorded for this clonotype. This chain uses TRBV7-9 with TRBJ2-2, with a tentative D call TRBD1 (6 bases). The CDR3 is made up of 16 amino acids. Per the germline V gene, CDR1 is SEHNR and CDR2 is FQNEAQ (reference sequence). The ends were cut back, 5 bases at V and 6 bases at J, with 19 bases in the middle. This CDR3 is CASSNTPLQGAGELFF. The CDR3 DNA sequence: TGTGCCAGCAGCAATACTCCTTTACAGGGAGCCGGGGAGCTGTTTTTT.

In its sample, this clonotype was seen a few times. The rearrangement links TRBV28 to TRBJ2-1; 7 bases align to TRBD2. The germline gives CDR1 MDHEN, CDR2 SYDVKM. The CDR3 runs 11 residues. V was clipped by 3 bases and J by 12 bases; unmatched bases: 2. As DNA, the CDR3 is TGTGCCAGCAGTTTTAGCGGGTGGCAGTTCTTC. This translates into CASSFSGWQFF.

This clonotype appeared many times. The chain combines TRBV11-2 with TRBJ2-1, with 9 bases lining up with TRBD1. CDR1 is SGHAT and CDR2 is FQNNGV in the germline V gene. The CDR3 length is 14 residues. V was pared by 3 bases and J by 9 bases, with 6 bases of the junction left unmatched. CDR3 DNA: TGTGCCAGCAGCTTCGGGACAGGGTTTAGTGAGCAGTTCTTC. This sequence encodes CASSFGTGFSEQFF.

The sample holds many counts of this clonotype. The CDR3 DNA reads TGTGCCAGCAGGGTACCGGGATCACCCCTCCACTTT. Translated: CASRVPGSPLHF. The chain links TRBV28 to TRBJ1-6, with D uncertain. Germline V gene data show CDR1 as MDHEN and CDR2 as SYDVKM. The CDR3 extends over 12 amino acids. The germline V and J ends were trimmed by 6 bases and 10 bases, with 10 bases remaining between them.

This clonotype was found a few times. This sequence joins TRBV3-1 and TRBJ2-1; 7 bases are a match to TRBD2. Looked up from germline, CDR1 is LGHDT and CDR2 is YNNKEL (reference sequence). V gave up 0 bases and J gave up 3 bases; unmatched junction bases: 2. There are 15 residues in the CDR3. The CDR3 here is CASSQDRDYYNEQFF. CDR3 coding DNA: TGTGCCAGCAGCCAAGATAGGGACTACTACAATGAGCAGTTCTTC.

This clonotype has a count of ten or more. The CDR3 coding sequence is TGTGCCAGCAGTGCGGGACCCTACGAGCAGTACTTC. Translation: CASSAGPYEQYF. This chain connects TRBV2 to TRBJ2-7; possibly TRBD1 or TRBD2 for D (5 bases each). This CDR3 comprises 12 residues. The germline CDR1 and CDR2 sequences are SNHLY and FYNNEI. Trimming removed 4 bases from V and 2 bases from J, with 6 bases in between.

The chain couples TRBV12-5 to TRBJ1-2; D perhaps matches TRBD1 (5 bases). The CDR3 sequence is 15 residues long. The V gene lost 2 bases and the J gene lost 4 bases, with 14 bases spanning the gap. Germline assignment: CDR1 LGHNT and CDR2 FRNRAP. CDR3 loop: CASGLPTGQIYGYTF. The CDR3 DNA reads as TGTGCTAGTGGTTTGCCCACAGGACAAATCTATGGCTACACCTTC.

This clonotype appeared many times. The gene calls are TRBV6-1 and TRBJ2-3; TRBD1 matches at 7 bases. Germline V lookup: CDR1 MNHNS, CDR2 SASEGT. The CDR3 extends over 15 amino acids. Trimming at V came to 6 bases and at J to 0 bases, leaving 6 bases not matched to a gene. The DNA of the CDR3 is TGTGCCAGCAGGGATAGGGGGCTCAGCACAGATACGCAGTATTTT. Amino acids: CASRDRGLSTDTQYF.

At least ten counts were recorded for this clonotype. The chain recombines TRBV29-1 with TRBJ1-1; 8 bases line up with TRBD1. The CDR3 sequence is 13 residues long. V was clipped by 7 bases and J by 0 bases; unmatched bases: 4. Looked up from germline, CDR1 is SQVTM and CDR2 is ANQGSEA. The DNA of the CDR3 is TGCAGCGCCTGGACAGGGTTGAACACTGAAGCTTTCTTT. This encodes CSAWTGLNTEAFF.

The V call is TRBV18, the J call TRBJ1-5, with D maybe TRBD1 (6 bases). This CDR3 has 13 residues. V gave up 5 bases and J gave up 7 bases, with 12 bases separating them. Germline CDR1 reads KGHSH; CDR2 reads LQKENI. Written as DNA, the CDR3 is TGTGCCAGCTCAGACAGGTTTGGGCAGCCCCAGCATTTT. It codes for CASSDRFGQPQHF.

This chain joins TRBV9 and TRBJ2-2; D might be TRBD1 (5 bases). The germline V gene has CDR1 SGDLS and CDR2 YYNGEE. Trimming pared 1 base from V and 7 bases from J, leaving 5 bases between. CDR3 length equals 12 residues. The CDR3: CASSVRGGELFF. The CDR3 nucleotides are TGTGCCAGCAGCGTAAGGGGCGGGGAGCTGTTTTTT.

Only a few counts were recorded for this clonotype. The V and J genes are TRBV3-1 and TRBJ2-6; D not certain. The V gene's germline CDR1 is LGHDT and CDR2 YNNKEL (reference sequence). The CDR3 spans 15 residues. Trimming cost V 2 bases and J 0 bases, with 5 bases left between them. The CDR3 sequence: CASSQTNSGANVLTF. The CDR3 region has the DNA TGTGCCAGCAGCCAAACCAACTCTGGGGCCAACGTCCTGACTTTC.